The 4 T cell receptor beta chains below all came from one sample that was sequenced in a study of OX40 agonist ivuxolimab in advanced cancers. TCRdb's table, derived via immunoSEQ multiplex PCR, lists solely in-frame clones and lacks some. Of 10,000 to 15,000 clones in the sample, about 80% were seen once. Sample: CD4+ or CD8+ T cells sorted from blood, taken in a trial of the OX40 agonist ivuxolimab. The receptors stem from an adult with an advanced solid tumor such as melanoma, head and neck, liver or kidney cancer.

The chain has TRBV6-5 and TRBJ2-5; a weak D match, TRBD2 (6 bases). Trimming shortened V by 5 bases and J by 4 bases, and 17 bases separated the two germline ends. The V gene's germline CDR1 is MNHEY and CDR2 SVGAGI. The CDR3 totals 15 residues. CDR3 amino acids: CASSPLLGSGETQYF. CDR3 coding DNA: TGTGCCAGCAGTCCCTTGCTCGGGAGCGGAGAGACCCAGTACTTC.

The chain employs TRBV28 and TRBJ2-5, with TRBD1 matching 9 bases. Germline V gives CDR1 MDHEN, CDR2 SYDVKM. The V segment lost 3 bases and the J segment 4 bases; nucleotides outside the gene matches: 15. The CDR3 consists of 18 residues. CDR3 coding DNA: TGTGCCAGCAGTTTTACGGCACAGGGGGCTAGCGTAGGAGAGACCCAGTACTTC. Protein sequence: CASSFTAQGASVGETQYF.

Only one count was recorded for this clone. Here the CDR3 reads CAAAQGAIYNEQFF. CDR3 sequence (DNA): TGTGCCGCGGCCCAGGGGGCAATCTACAATGAGCAGTTCTTC. This chain connects TRBV11-2 to TRBJ2-1; 8 bases are shared with TRBD1. Germline V lookup: CDR1 SGHAT, CDR2 FQNNGV. J lost 3 bases, V lost 11 bases, and 9 bases had no gene match. The CDR3 covers 14 residues.

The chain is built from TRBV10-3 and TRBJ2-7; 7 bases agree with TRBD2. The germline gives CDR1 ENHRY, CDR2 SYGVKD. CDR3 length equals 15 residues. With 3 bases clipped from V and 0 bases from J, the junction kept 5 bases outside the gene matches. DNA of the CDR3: TGTGCCATCAGTGACCCCGGGACTACCTCCTACGAGCAGTACTTC. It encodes CAISDPGTTSYEQYF.